This T cell receptor beta chain was identified in a study of shared clonotypes between healthy human individuals. Study-wide results and caveats: The authors sampled blood alone, and tissue repertoires likely differ. Clonotype sharing among donors was expected to depend on sequencing depth.

Repertoires were generated with immunoSEQ multiplex PCR, while TCRdb's copy carries only in-frame clones and drops some. The sample contains just over 2,000,000 clones, approximately 95% of which appear only once. A single count supports this clone. No antigen is known for it. The germline gives CDR1 MNHNS, CDR2 SASEGT. Trimming took off 4 bases at V and 6 bases at J, with 17 bases between the two ends. The CDR3 sequence is 15 residues long. The split of CD4+ cells yielded CD45RA+ naive and CD45RA-negative memory subsets. Sequenced material: naive CD4+ T cells sorted from blood. Subset: CD45RA+ positively selected. The clonotype was recovered from a man aged 18 to 29 in good health. This rearrangement joins TRBV6-1 to TRBJ2-3, with D possibly TRBD2 on 5 matching bases. The CDR3 reads CASSGGRIQPDTQYF. CDR3 coding DNA: TGTGCCAGCAGTGGAGGGAGAATACAACCCGATACGCAGTATTTT.